This T cell receptor (beta chain) was recorded in a study of blood T cell repertoires in COVID-19 (dated by TCRdb to the early 2020s). About the study as a whole: Collaborator samples came from the United States, Italy and Spain and covered acute and convalescent phases of COVID-19. The sample metadata nearly always contained a de-identified subject ID, COVID-19 status, age in years and sex. The repertoires were released in a freely available public database meant as a resource for research on the immune response to SARS-CoV-2. Where available, HLA class I and class II types were obtained from metadata supplied by the sample provider rather than from assay-based typing. Samples came from the ongoing ImmuneRACE study (first 160 participants) plus 1,254 subjects from 6 global collaborators. The material from the prospective study consisted of cDNA or gDNA derived from T cells, B-cell-depleted T cells, or PBMCs. Deeply sampled blood TCRbeta repertoires from subjects exposed to, actively infected with, or recovered from COVID-19 were included in the dataset.

Whole blood was collected in K2EDTA tubes by collaborating institutions according to the institutions' own protocols. For TCRbeta analysis, collaborators shipped samples as frozen whole blood, isolated PBMCs, or DNA extracted from either of those sample types. Relative to germline, V is missing 4 bases and J is missing 3 bases, with 6 bases of the junction outside any gene match. The CDR3 contains 14 residues, cysteine and phenylalanine counted. Only CDR3 DNA remains: 42 bases, in frame from the first base. The CDR1 and CDR2 encoded by the germline V gene are SGHRS and YFSETQ. The paper as a whole reports these results and caveats: The quantity of clinical and demographic metadata differed by source and by participant and was supplied without curation.

On this clone: There is no known antigen for this receptor. Base qualities were left out, and no much larger clone turns up one base away.

TCRbeta CDR3 regions were amplified from genomic DNA using the immunoSEQ Assay, a bias-controlled multiplex PCR. Per the source publication's procedure: The number of nucleated cells in each sample was estimated from the amplification of reference gene primers within the assay. To quantify the absolute abundance of each unique TCRbeta CDR3 rearrangement, sequence reads were collapsed and filtered. For each sample, productive Simpson clonality was calculated as the square root of Simpson's diversity index across productive rearrangements. Here the immuneACCESS table is served through TCRdb, limited to in-frame sequences with V and J called. Missing clones are a known gap in these copies; in checked studies unresolved V genes cover under half, and the rest lacks a known reason. V, J and clone size reflect that table, while D and trimming were determined from the DNA. This sample lists some 83,000 clones; 86% were detected once. Under 8.5% of the sample belongs to the ten largest clones.

Sequencing was carried out using peripheral blood. This receptor was identified in a man aged 50 to 59 with active COVID-19. The rearranged segments are TRBV5-1 and TRBJ1-2, and TRBD1 matches 7 of the central bases. For the CDR3, the sequence is CASSQNTGDYGYTF. The bases are TGCGCCAGCAGCCAGAATACAGGGGACTATGGCTACACCTTC.